The 27 T cell receptor beta chains given below trace back to one sample, sequenced in a study of shared clonotypes between healthy human individuals. TCRdb's table, derived via immunoSEQ multiplex PCR, lists solely in-frame clones and lacks some. The table has 780,000 or so clones, approximately 77% seen once; the top ten hold around 1.8%. Sequencing was performed on memory CD4+ T cells sorted from blood. The subset here: CD45RA-negative fraction. All receptors come from a woman aged 25-40 years in good health.

Points on this clone: Other DNA sequences in the same sample also yield this CDR3. The chain carries TRBV18 and TRBJ1-1, with TRBD1 matching over 7 bases. This CDR3 has 14 amino acids. J gave up 0 bases and V 4 bases, and 2 bases lay outside the gene matches. Germline loops: CDR1 KGHSH, CDR2 LQKENI. For the CDR3, the DNA is TGTGCCAGCTCACTGGGACAGTTGAACACTGAAGCTTTCTTT. Its protein is CASSLGQLNTEAFF.

The chain joins TRBV2 to TRBJ1-1; TRBD1 matches 9 bases. Germline lookup yields CDR1 SNHLY and CDR2 FYNNEI. V was clipped by 11 bases and J by 3 bases; unmatched bases: 7. This CDR3 is built from 13 residues. DNA for the CDR3: TGTGCCCAGAGAAGGACAGGGGACACTGAAGCTTTCTTT. The encoded protein is CAQRRTGDTEAFF.

The V gene is TRBV9, the J gene TRBJ2-7; D perhaps matches TRBD2 (5 bases). This CDR3 comprises 12 residues. CDR1 and CDR2 from the germline V gene are SGDLS and YYNGEE. This CDR3 reads CTLSAGSHEQYF. CDR3 nucleotide sequence: TGTACCCTAAGCGCGGGTAGTCACGAGCAGTACTTC.

The rearrangement links TRBV10-3 to TRBJ2-3; D might be TRBD2 (8 bases). V lost 2 bases to trimming and J lost 1 base, with 25 bases between them. The length of the CDR3 is 20 residues. The germline gives CDR1 ENHRY, CDR2 SYGVKD. In nucleotides, the CDR3 is TGTGCCATCAGTGAGCCCTTTGGAGCGGGAGAGGGGGCACGCACAGATACGCAGTATTTT. It specifies CAISEPFGAGEGARTDTQYF.

This clone turned up a few times. The rearrangement links TRBV7-9 to TRBJ2-2; TRBD1 aligns across 9 bases. CDR1 and CDR2 (germline): SEHNR, FQNEAQ (reference sequence). This CDR3 spans 15 amino acids. V lost 1 base and J lost 7; bases outside the gene matches: 4. The CDR3 DNA sequence: TGTGCCAGCAGCTTAGGCCGGGACAGGGTCGGGGAGCTGTTTTTT. This codes for CASSLGRDRVGELFF.

This clone appeared once. The chain is built from TRBV9 and TRBJ2-5; a possible D gene is TRBD2 (7 bases). With 4 bases removed from V and 4 bases from J, the gap between germline ends came to 17 bases. The CDR3 has 15 amino acids. Germline values: CDR1 SGDLS, CDR2 YYNGEE. CDR3 sequence (DNA): TGTGCCAGCAGCTCATGGTCAAGGGGGGGAGAGACCCAGTACTTC. It is translated as CASSSWSRGGETQYF.

The rearrangement links TRBV15 to TRBJ1-4; D not certain. CDR3 size: 15 residues. Germline loops: CDR1 LNHNV, CDR2 YYDKDF (reference sequence). V lost 1 base, J lost 8 bases, and 14 bases lay in between. This CDR3 reads CATSRVWQEPEKLFF. In DNA, the CDR3 is TGTGCCACCAGCAGAGTATGGCAAGAACCCGAAAAACTGTTTTTT.

V and J are TRBV5-1 and TRBJ1-3; D is perhaps TRBD1 (6 bases). V lost 0 bases and J 0 bases, leaving 13 bases between the germline ends. The CDR3 consists of 17 residues. Germline CDR1 reads SGHRS; CDR2 reads YFSETQ. The CDR3 protein is CASSLELGAHSGNTIYF. For the CDR3, the DNA is TGCGCCAGCAGCTTGGAATTGGGGGCACACTCTGGAAACACCATATATTTT.

The V call is TRBV6-5, the J call TRBJ2-7, with 9 nucleotides matching TRBD1. Germline CDR1 and CDR2: MNHEY and SVGAGI. Trimming cost V 5 bases and J 4 bases; bases outside gene matches: 9. This CDR3 is 15 amino acids long. CDR3 in amino acids: CASSPAGTGLYEQYF. CDR3 sequence (DNA): TGTGCCAGCAGTCCAGCCGGGACAGGGCTATACGAGCAGTACTTC.

This rearrangement joins TRBV5-1 to TRBJ2-5; TRBD2 matches at 8 bases. Germline assignment: CDR1 SGHRS and CDR2 YFSETQ. The J segment lost 5 bases and the V segment lost 2 bases, leaving 5 bases of the junction unmatched. The CDR3 spans 14 residues. The CDR3 DNA follows: TGCGCCAGCAGCTTATTCGGGAGGGCTGAGACCCAGTACTTC. Translation gives CASSLFGRAETQYF. Supplemented by reference TRBV5-1 and TRBJ2-5, the full variable domain reads KAGVTQTPRYLIKTRGQQVTLSCSPISGHRSVSWYQQTPGQGLQFLFEYFSETQRNKGNFPGRFSGRQFSNSRSEMNVSTLELGDSALYLCASSLFGRAETQYFGPGTRLLVL.

This clone has only a few counts. The V call is TRBV2, the J call TRBJ1-5, with 9 positions matching TRBD1. V lost 5 bases to trimming and J lost 3 bases; unmatched junction nucleotides: 8. CDR1 and CDR2 from the germline V gene are SNHLY and FYNNEI. This CDR3 has 16 amino acids. CDR3 nucleotides: TGTGCCAGCAGTCTGGAGACAGGGGGGAACAATCAGCCCCAGCATTTT. This codes for CASSLETGGNNQPQHF.

The chain recombines TRBV6-1 with TRBJ2-1; possibly TRBD1 or TRBD2 for D (5 bases each). There are 15 residues in the CDR3. Trimming pared 6 bases from V and 3 bases from J, leaving 15 bases between. Looked up from germline, CDR1 is MNHNS and CDR2 is SASEGT. The CDR3 DNA follows: TGTGCCAGCAGGGCGCCCGTGAGGGGCTACAATGAGCAGTTCTTC. This translates into CASRAPVRGYNEQFF.

This clone was seen just once. The chain recombines TRBV6-5 with TRBJ2-7; maybe TRBD2 (7 bases). The germline V and J ends were trimmed by 6 bases and 4 bases, with 13 bases remaining between them. Germline-derived CDR1 and CDR2 are MNHEY and SVGAGI. The CDR3 is 13 amino acids. In DNA form, the CDR3 reads TGTGCCAGCAGCCTACAGGGAGGGTACGAGCAGTACTTC. Translation gives CASSLQGGYEQYF.

This clone was picked up one time. This CDR3 is also generated by other DNA sequences in the sample. The chain carries TRBV5-1 and TRBJ2-2; weak D call: TRBD1 (5 bases). V dropped 4 bases and J dropped 1 base, with 11 bases sitting between them. There are 15 residues in the CDR3. Germline V gene data show CDR1 as SGHRS and CDR2 as YFSETQ. This CDR3 reads CASSPGQGNTGELFF. In DNA, the CDR3 is TGCGCCAGCAGCCCTGGACAAGGGAACACCGGGGAGCTGTTTTTT.

This clone came up a few times. Other nucleotide sequences in the sample specify the same CDR3. This chain joins TRBV30 and TRBJ2-1; D ambiguous. The CDR3 runs 11 residues. The germline gives CDR1 GTSNPN, CDR2 SVGIG (reference sequence). V dropped 0 bases and J dropped 8 bases, with 5 bases sitting between them. For the CDR3, the DNA is TGTGCCTGGAGTGTAGGGTATGAGCAGTTCTTC. It specifies CAWSVGYEQFF. Together with reference TRBV30 and TRBJ2-1, the CDR3 gives the full variable domain: SQTIHQWPATLVQPVGSPLSLECTVEGTSNPNLYWYRQAAGRGLQLLFYSVGIGQISSEVPQNLSASRPQDRQFILSSKKLLLSDSGFYLCAWSVGYEQFFGPGTRLTVL.

J is TRBJ2-7 and V is TRBV6-1, with 7 bases aligning to TRBD2. The CDR3 totals 14 residues. The ends lost 2 bases at V and 3 bases at J; junction bases unmatched: 4. CDR1 is MNHNS and CDR2 is SASEGT in the germline V gene. In DNA, the CDR3 is TGTGCCAGCAGTGAACCGGGGGGTCTCTACGAGCAGTACTTC. Encoded protein: CASSEPGGLYEQYF.

This chain joins TRBV6-4 and TRBJ2-3; TRBD2 might be the D (7 bases). This CDR3 is built from 16 residues. V lost 4 bases to trimming and J lost 0 bases, with 14 bases between them. Germline loops: CDR1 MRHNA, CDR2 SNTAGT. DNA for the CDR3: TGTGCCAGCAGTGTGGGGCGGGGGCGAAGCACAGATACGCAGTATTTT. Protein sequence: CASSVGRGRSTDTQYF.

This chain joins TRBV30 and TRBJ2-6, with D unclear. This CDR3 comprises 18 residues. Germline assignment: CDR1 GTSNPN and CDR2 SVGIG (reference sequence). Trimming left V 4 bases short and J 0 bases short, with 19 bases between. The CDR3 sequence is CAWTPFPRTDSGANVLTF. In DNA, the CDR3 is TGTGCCTGGACGCCTTTCCCCCGGACCGACTCTGGGGCCAACGTCCTGACTTTC.

The V gene is TRBV2, the J gene TRBJ2-3, with D unclear. There are 14 residues in the CDR3. The germline V gene has CDR1 SNHLY and CDR2 FYNNEI. V was trimmed by 7 bases and J by 4 bases, leaving 15 bases between them. CDR3 region: CASIVSGLSDTQYF. CDR3 DNA: TGTGCCAGCATAGTATCGGGTCTTTCAGATACGCAGTATTTT.

This clone has just one count. Other DNA sequences within the sample encode an identical CDR3. The chain couples TRBV5-1 to TRBJ1-5; D remains ambiguous. With 7 bases removed from V and 0 bases from J, the gap between germline ends came to 8 bases. Germline assignment: CDR1 SGHRS and CDR2 YFSETQ. The CDR3 covers 13 residues. CDR3 coding DNA: TGCGCCAGCGCCGGGGATAGCAATCAGCCCCAGCATTTT. This encodes CASAGDSNQPQHF.

This clone was seen only a few times. The chain joins TRBV5-6 to TRBJ2-5; D not certain. From germline, CDR1 is SGHDT and CDR2 YYEEEE. This CDR3 is 14 amino acids long. V was trimmed by 3 bases and J by 5 bases, leaving 14 bases between them. As DNA, the CDR3 is TGTGCCAGCAGCTGGGCAGGAGTTGCTGAGACCCAGTACTTC. Protein product: CASSWAGVAETQYF.

The rearrangement joins TRBV7-8 to TRBJ1-4, with unresolved D. The CDR3 is 14 amino acids. Per germline, CDR1 SGHVS and CDR2 FQNEAQ. V lost 5 bases, J lost 8 bases, and 15 bases lay in between. In nucleotides, the CDR3 is TGTGCCAGCAGCCTCTACAGACAAGAAGAAAAACTGTTTTTT. It specifies CASSLYRQEEKLFF. The whole variable domain, remainder taken from reference TRBV7-8 and TRBJ1-4, is GAGVSQSPRYKVAKRGQDVALRCDPISGHVSLFWYQQALGQGPEFLTYFQNEAQLDKSGLPSDRFFAERPEGSVSTLKIQRTQQEDSAVYLCASSLYRQEEKLFFGSGTQLSVL.

As concerns this clone: This may stem from a read error, because a much larger clone lies one nucleotide away. The identical CDR3 is also encoded by other nucleotide sequences in the sample. The rearrangement uses TRBV13 and TRBJ1-5; D is unresolved. Germline CDR1 is PRHDT and CDR2 is FYEKMQ (reference sequence). The V end lost 5 bases, the J end lost 4 bases, and 12 bases lay between the germline ends. This CDR3 has 14 amino acids. The CDR3 coding sequence is TGTGCCAGCAGCCTCGGACGGGTTAATCAGCCCCAGCATTTT. Translation gives CASSLGRVNQPQHF.

For this clone: Other nucleotide sequences from this sample produce the same CDR3. V is TRBV28 and J is TRBJ2-7; tentatively, D is TRBD2 (5 bases). The CDR3 covers 12 residues. The germline CDR1 and CDR2 sequences are MDHEN and SYDVKM. Trimming left V 2 bases short and J 4 bases short, with 6 bases between. CDR3 sequence: CASSLRGYEQYF. CDR3 coding DNA: TGTGCCAGCAGTTTACGGGGTTACGAGCAGTACTTC.

The genes are TRBV11-2 and TRBJ2-1; D unresolved. This CDR3 contains 16 residues. V lost 1 base and J 0 bases, leaving 10 bases between the germline ends. Germline CDR1 is SGHAT and CDR2 is FQNNGV. This chain's CDR3 is CASSLGPGTSYNEQFF. The CDR3 bases are TGTGCCAGCAGCTTAGGGCCAGGCACCTCCTACAATGAGCAGTTCTTC.

This chain uses TRBV7-9 with TRBJ1-1, with unresolved D. CDR1 SEHNR and CDR2 FQNEAQ come from the germline V gene (reference sequence). The CDR3 has 14 amino acids. Deletions cut 3 bases from V and 1 base from J, with 9 bases between. In nucleotides, the CDR3 is TGTGCCAGCAGCTTCGTTTTCGGGAACACTGAAGCTTTCTTT. Encoded protein: CASSFVFGNTEAFF.

Worth noting for this clone: This CDR3 is also generated by other DNA sequences in the sample. The chain links TRBV5-1 to TRBJ2-7, with D unresolved. The CDR3 is made up of 12 amino acids. CDR1 and CDR2 (germline): SGHRS, YFSETQ. The V end was cut by 3 bases, the J end by 2 bases, with 6 bases between. CDR3 sequence reads: CASSSQTYEQYF. CDR3 coding DNA: TGCGCCAGCAGCTCACAAACCTACGAGCAGTACTTC.